This T cell receptor (beta chain) was observed in a study of tumor-infiltrating lymphocytes in primary liver carcinoma. Looking at the study overall: The patient population consisted of men and women between 30 and 69 years of age. General observations from the study: It was in tumors, not blood, that the top-250-clone fraction was significantly higher (p = 0.039).

The CDR3 is made up of 16 amino acids. CDR1 SGHAT and CDR2 FQNNGV come from the germline V gene. Remarks on this clonotype: Its antigen is currently unknown. At one boundary the junction diverges from the germline segment, which might be a read error.

From around 500 ng of total RNA, TCR beta-specific cDNA was reverse-transcribed using a constant-region primer. What produced the TCR beta libraries was three nested multiplex PCR rounds using slightly modified ARM-PCR. Use of TRBV1-TRBV30 forward primers with a C-beta reverse primer characterized the first two PCR rounds, which lasted about 10 cycles each. TCRdb used MiXCR to reprocess the multiplex PCR reads, holding one entry per CDR3 protein. The table lists around 100,000 distinct CDR3 sequences, 69% of them singletons. Unsorted bulk tissue of roughly 20-31 mg yielded co-extracted RNA and DNA. Sequenced: liver tumor tissue from sampling region 5. Subset reported: tumor region T5, tumor centre. This TCR came from a woman aged 60-75 years with primary liver carcinoma and hepatitis B virus infection. This sequence joins TRBV11-2 and TRBJ2-2; 8 bases are shared with TRBD2. The CDR3 DNA sequence: TGTGTCAGCAGCCTGATGAGCGGGAGAGACACCGGGGAGCTGTTTTTT. This codes for CVSSLMSGRDTGELFF.